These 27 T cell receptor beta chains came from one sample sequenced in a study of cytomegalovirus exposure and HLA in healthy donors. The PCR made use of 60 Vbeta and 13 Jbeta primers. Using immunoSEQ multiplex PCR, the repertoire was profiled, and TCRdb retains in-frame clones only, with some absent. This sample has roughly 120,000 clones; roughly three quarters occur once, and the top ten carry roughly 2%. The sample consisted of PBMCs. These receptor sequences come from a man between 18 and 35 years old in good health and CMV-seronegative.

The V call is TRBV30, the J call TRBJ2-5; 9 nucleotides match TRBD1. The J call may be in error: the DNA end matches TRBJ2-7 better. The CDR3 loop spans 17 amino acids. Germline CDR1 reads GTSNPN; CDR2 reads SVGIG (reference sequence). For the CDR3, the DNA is TGTGCCTGGAGTGTAAGGCGCTTTGGACAGGGGCAATACGAGCAGTACTTC. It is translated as CAWSVRRFGQGQYEQYF.

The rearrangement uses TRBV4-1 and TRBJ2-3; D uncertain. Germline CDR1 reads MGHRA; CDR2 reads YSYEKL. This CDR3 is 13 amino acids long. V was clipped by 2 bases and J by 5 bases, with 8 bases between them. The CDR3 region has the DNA TGCGCCAGCAGCCAACCTCACAGAGATACGCAGTATTTT. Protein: CASSQPHRDTQYF.

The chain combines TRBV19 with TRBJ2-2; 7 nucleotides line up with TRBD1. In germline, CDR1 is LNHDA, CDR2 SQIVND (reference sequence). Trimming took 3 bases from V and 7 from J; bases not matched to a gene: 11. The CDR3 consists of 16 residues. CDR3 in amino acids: CASSILTTGWGGELFF. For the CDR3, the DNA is TGTGCCAGTAGTATCCTCACGACAGGGTGGGGCGGGGAGCTGTTTTTT.

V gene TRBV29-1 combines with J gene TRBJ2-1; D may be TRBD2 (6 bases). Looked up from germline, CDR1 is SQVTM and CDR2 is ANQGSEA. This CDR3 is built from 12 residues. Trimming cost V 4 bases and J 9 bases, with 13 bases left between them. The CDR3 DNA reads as TGCAGCGTTGTACCAGGGACTGGTGAGCAGTTCTTC. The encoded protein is CSVVPGTGEQFF.

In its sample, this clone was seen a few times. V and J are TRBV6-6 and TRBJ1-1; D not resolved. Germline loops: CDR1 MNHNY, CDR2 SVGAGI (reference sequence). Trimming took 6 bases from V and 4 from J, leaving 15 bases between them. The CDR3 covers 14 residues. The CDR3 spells CASSLEDLSTEAFF. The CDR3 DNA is TGTGCCAGCAGCCTGGAGGACCTCTCCACTGAAGCTTTCTTT.

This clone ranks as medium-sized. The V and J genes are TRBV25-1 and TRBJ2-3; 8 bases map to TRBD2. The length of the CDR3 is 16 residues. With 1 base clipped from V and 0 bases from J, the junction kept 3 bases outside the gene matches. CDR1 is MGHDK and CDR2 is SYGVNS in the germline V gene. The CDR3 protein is CASSESLADSTDTQYF. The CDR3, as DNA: TGTGCCAGCAGTGAATCACTAGCGGACAGCACAGATACGCAGTATTTT. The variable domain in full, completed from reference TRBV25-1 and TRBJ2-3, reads EADIYQTPRYLVIGTGKKITLECSQTMGHDKMYWYQQDPGMELHLIHYSYGVNSTEKGDLSSESTVSRIRTEHFPLTLESARPSHTSQYLCASSESLADSTDTQYFGPGTRLTVL.

CDR3 DNA sequence: TGTGCCAGCAGCGCTGGGCTCCACACAGATACGCAGTATTTT. Translated, it gives CASSAGLHTDTQYF. V usage is TRBV6-5 and J usage is TRBJ2-3; D gene uncertain. This CDR3 comprises 14 residues. CDR1 and CDR2 (germline): MNHEY, SVGAGI. V dropped 6 bases and J dropped 2 bases, with 12 bases sitting between them.

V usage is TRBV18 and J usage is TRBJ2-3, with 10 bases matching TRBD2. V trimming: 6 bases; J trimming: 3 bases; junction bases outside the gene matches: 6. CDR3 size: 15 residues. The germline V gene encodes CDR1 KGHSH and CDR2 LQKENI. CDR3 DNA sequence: TGTGCCAGCTCTAAGCGGGAGGGCCGGACAGATACGCAGTATTTT. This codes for CASSKREGRTDTQYF.

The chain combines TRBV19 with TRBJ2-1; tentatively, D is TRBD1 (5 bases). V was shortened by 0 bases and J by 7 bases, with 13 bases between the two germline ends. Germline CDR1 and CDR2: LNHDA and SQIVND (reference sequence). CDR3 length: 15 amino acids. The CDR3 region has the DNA TGTGCCAGTAGTATAGATCTGGGGCTCTTGAATGAGCAGTTCTTC. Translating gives CASSIDLGLLNEQFF.

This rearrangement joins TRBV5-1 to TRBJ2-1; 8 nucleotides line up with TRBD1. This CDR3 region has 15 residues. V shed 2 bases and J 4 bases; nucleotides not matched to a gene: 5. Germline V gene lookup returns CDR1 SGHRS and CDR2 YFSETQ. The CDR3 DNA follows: TGCGCCAGCAGCTTAACAGGGGGAGTGTACAATGAGCAGTTCTTC. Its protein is CASSLTGGVYNEQFF.

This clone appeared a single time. The CDR3 DNA is TGTGCCATCAGTGACGGTCCAGGGCTTGGGAATCAGCCCCAGCATTTT. Encoded protein: CAISDGPGLGNQPQHF. This chain uses TRBV10-3 with TRBJ1-5; possible D gene TRBD1, 5 bases. CDR1 is ENHRY, CDR2 SYGVKD, per germline. CDR3 length: 16 residues. V lost 3 bases and J lost 4, with 16 bases in between.

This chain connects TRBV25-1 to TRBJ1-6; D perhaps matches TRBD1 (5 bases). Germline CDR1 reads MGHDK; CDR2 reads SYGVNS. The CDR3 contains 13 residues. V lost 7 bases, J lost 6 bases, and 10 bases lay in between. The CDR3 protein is CASMDTPNSPLHF. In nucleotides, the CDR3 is TGTGCCAGCATGGACACCCCTAATTCACCCCTCCACTTT.

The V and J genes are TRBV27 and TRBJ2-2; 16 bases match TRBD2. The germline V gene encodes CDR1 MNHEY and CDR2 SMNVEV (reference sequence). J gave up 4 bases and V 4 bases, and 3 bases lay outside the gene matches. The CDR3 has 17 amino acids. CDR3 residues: CASSSGLAGGSTGELFF. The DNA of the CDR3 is TGTGCCAGCAGTTCGGGACTAGCGGGAGGGAGCACCGGGGAGCTGTTTTTT.

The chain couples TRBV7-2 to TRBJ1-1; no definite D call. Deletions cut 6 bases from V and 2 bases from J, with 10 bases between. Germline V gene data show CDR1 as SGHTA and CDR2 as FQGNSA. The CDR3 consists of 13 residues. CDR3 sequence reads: CASRRSKNTEAFF. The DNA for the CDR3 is TGTGCCAGCAGGCGATCTAAAAACACTGAAGCTTTCTTT.

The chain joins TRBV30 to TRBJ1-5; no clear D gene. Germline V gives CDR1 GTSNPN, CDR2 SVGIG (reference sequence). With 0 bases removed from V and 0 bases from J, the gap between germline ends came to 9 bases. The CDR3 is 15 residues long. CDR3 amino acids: CAWSVLGGSNQPQHF. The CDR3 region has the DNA TGTGCCTGGAGTGTGCTCGGCGGTAGCAATCAGCCCCAGCATTTT.

CDR3 in amino acids: CASSVRDRVSYEQYF. As DNA, the CDR3 is TGTGCCAGCAGTGTCCGGGACAGGGTCTCCTACGAGCAGTACTTC. The chain uses TRBV6-1 and TRBJ2-7, with TRBD1 matching over 9 bases. The germline V gene encodes CDR1 MNHNS and CDR2 SASEGT. Losses at the gene ends were 4 bases for V and 0 bases for J; bases not matched to a gene: 4. This CDR3 has 15 amino acids.

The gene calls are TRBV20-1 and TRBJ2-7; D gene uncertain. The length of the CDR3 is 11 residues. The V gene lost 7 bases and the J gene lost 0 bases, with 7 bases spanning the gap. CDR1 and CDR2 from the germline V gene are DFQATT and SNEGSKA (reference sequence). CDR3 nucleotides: TGCAGTGTTGGCGGCTCCTACGAGCAGTACTTC. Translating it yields CSVGGSYEQYF.

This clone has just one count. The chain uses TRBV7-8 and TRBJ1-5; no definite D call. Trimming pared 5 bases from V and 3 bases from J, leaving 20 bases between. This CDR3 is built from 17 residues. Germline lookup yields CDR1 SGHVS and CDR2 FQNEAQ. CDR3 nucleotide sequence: TGTGCCAGCAGCCCTTACCGGGTCACGCCGCCCAATCAGCCCCAGCATTTT. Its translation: CASSPYRVTPPNQPQHF.

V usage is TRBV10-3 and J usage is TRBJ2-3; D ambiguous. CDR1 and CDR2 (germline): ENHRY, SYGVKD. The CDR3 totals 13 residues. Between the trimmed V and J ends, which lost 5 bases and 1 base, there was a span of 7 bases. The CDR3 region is CAISSSGTDTQYF. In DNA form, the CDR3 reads TGTGCCATCAGTTCATCGGGCACAGATACGCAGTATTTT.

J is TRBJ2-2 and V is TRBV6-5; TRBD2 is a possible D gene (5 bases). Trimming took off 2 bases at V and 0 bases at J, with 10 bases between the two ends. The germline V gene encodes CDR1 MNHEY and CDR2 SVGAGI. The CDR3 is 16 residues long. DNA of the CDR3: TGTGCCAGCAGTTACGGGAGCTTTTCGAACACCGGGGAGCTGTTTTTT. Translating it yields CASSYGSFSNTGELFF.

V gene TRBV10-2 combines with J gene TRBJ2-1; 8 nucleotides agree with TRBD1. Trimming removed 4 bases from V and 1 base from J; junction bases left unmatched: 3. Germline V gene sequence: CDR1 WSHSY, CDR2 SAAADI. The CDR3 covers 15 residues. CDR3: CASSVDRVSYNEQFF. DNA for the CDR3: TGCGCCAGCAGTGTGGACAGGGTGTCCTACAATGAGCAGTTCTTC.

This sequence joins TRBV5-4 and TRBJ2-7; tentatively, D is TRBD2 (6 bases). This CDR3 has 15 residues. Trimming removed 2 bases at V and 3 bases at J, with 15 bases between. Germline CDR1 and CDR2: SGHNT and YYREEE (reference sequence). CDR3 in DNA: TGTGCCAGCAGCTTTGGAGGGGACCGTAGCTACGAGCAGTACGTC. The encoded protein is CASSFGGDRSYEQYV.

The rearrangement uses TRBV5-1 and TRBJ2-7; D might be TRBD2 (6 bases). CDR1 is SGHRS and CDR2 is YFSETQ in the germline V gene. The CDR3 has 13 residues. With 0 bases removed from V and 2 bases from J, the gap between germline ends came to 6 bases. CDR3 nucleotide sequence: TGCGCCAGCAGCTTGGGCGGGACCTACGAGCAGTACTTC. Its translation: CASSLGGTYEQYF.

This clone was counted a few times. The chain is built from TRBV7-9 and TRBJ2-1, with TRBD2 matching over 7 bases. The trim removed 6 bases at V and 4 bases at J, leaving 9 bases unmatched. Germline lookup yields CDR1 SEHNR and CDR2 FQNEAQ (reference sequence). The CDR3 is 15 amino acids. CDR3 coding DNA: TGTGCCAGCAGTTACCCTAGCGGAACTTACAATGAGCAGTTCTTC. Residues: CASSYPSGTYNEQFF. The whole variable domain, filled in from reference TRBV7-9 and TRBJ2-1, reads DTGVSQNPRHKITKRGQNVTFRCDPISEHNRLYWYRQTLGQGPEFLTYFQNEAQLEKSRLLSDRFSAERPKGSFSTLEIQRTEQGDSAMYLCASSYPSGTYNEQFFGPGTRLTVL.

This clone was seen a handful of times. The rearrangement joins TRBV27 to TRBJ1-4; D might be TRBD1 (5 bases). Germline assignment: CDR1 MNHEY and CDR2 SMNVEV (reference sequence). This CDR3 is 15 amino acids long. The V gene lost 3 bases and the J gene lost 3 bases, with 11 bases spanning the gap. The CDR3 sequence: CASSFRGLPNEKLFF. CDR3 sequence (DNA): TGTGCCAGCAGTTTTCGGGGACTCCCTAATGAAAAACTGTTTTTT.

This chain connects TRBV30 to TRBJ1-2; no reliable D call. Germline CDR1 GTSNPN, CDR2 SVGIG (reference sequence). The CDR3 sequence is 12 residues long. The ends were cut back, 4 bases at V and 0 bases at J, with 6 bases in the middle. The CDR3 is CAWINTNYGYTF. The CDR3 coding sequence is TGTGCCTGGATTAATACTAACTATGGCTACACCTTC. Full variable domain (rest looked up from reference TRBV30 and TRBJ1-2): SQTIHQWPATLVQPVGSPLSLECTVEGTSNPNLYWYRQAAGRGLQLLFYSVGIGQISSEVPQNLSASRPQDRQFILSSKKLLLSDSGFYLCAWINTNYGYTFGSGTRLTVV.

In nucleotides, the CDR3 is TGTGCCAGCAGCTTGACTAGCAACCCCCCCTACAATGAGCAGTTCTTC. Its protein product is CASSLTSNPPYNEQFF. The rearrangement joins TRBV5-6 to TRBJ2-1; weak D call: TRBD2 (6 bases). CDR3 length: 16 amino acids. Trimming removed 1 base at V and 2 bases at J, with 13 bases between. The germline CDR1 and CDR2 sequences are SGHDT and YYEEEE.